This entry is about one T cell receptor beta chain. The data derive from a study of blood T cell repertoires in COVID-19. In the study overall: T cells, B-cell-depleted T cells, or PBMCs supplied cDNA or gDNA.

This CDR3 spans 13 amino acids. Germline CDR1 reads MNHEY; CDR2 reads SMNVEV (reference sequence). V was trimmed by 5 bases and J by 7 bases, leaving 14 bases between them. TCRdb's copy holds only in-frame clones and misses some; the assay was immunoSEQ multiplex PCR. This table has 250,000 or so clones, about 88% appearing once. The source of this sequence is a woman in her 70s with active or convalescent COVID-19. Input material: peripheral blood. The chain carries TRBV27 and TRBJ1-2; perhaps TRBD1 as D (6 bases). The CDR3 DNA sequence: TGTGCCAGCAGTAAGTTGGGGGCAGCTGGCTACACCTTC. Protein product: CASSKLGAAGYTF.